The 16 T cell receptor beta chains listed next were all sequenced from one sample in a study of long-term antiretroviral therapy in people with HIV. Runs used v3.0 of the immunoSEQ assay and were done at survey level. TCRdb's table, derived via immunoSEQ multiplex PCR, lists solely in-frame clones and lacks some. Here the sample spans 30,000 to 40,000 clones, about 94% being singletons. The sample in question was unsorted PBMCs, obtained 5 to 5.5 years after starting antiretroviral therapy. The receptor set was obtained from a woman aged 45-60 years with HIV.

Here the CDR3 DNA reads TGTGCCAGCAGCTTACGGACAGGGGGCCGAGAGACCCAGTACTTC. Translating it yields CASSLRTGGRETQYF. This chain joins TRBV7-6 and TRBJ2-5, with 11 bases matching TRBD1. The CDR3 is made up of 15 amino acids. With 2 bases clipped from V and 4 bases from J, the junction kept 3 bases outside the gene matches. Germline CDR1 SGHVS, CDR2 FNYEAQ.

The chain has TRBV11-2 and TRBJ2-3; D unclear. CDR1 is SGHAT and CDR2 is FQNNGV in the germline V gene. The length of the CDR3 is 14 residues. V gave up 0 bases and J gave up 3 bases, with 7 bases separating them. The CDR3 DNA reads TGTGCCAGCAGCTTAGATTGGGGAACAGATACGCAGTATTTT. It is translated as CASSLDWGTDTQYF.

The chain carries TRBV6-5 and TRBJ2-5; tentatively, D is TRBD2 (6 bases). Germline CDR1 and CDR2: MNHEY and SVGAGI. This CDR3 spans 13 amino acids. Trimming left V 8 bases short and J 0 bases short, with 10 bases between. Here the CDR3 reads CASGRDYQETQYF. CDR3 in DNA: TGTGCCAGCGGCCGGGACTACCAAGAGACCCAGTACTTC.

The V and J genes are TRBV7-9 and TRBJ1-2; weak D call: TRBD1 (5 bases). In germline, CDR1 is SEHNR, CDR2 FQNEAQ (reference sequence). Between the trimmed V and J ends, which lost 5 bases and 4 bases, there was a span of 11 bases. The CDR3 has 13 amino acids. The CDR3 DNA sequence: TGTGCCAGCAGCCGCCGGACATCCTATGGCTACACCTTC. Its translation: CASSRRTSYGYTF.

In DNA form, the CDR3 reads TGCGCCAGCAGCCAAGCCGGACAGGTTAACTATGGCTACACCTTC. Translation gives CASSQAGQVNYGYTF. The chain combines TRBV4-3 with TRBJ1-2; 7 nucleotides line up with TRBD1. This CDR3 has 15 amino acids. J lost 1 base, V lost 1 base, and 3 bases had no gene match. CDR1 LGHNA and CDR2 YSLEER come from the germline V gene.

The V call is TRBV7-9, the J call TRBJ1-1; 9 nucleotides agree with TRBD1. CDR1 SEHNR and CDR2 FQNEAQ come from the germline V gene (reference sequence). CDR3 length: 17 residues. Germline trimming cut 4 bases from V and 4 bases from J; bases unmatched to any gene: 13. The CDR3 bases are TGTGCCAGCAGCTCCTTCCTGGACAGGGGAAGGATCACTGAAGCTTTCTTT. This sequence encodes CASSSFLDRGRITEAFF.

The CDR3 here is CASSVSGTSGGNEQFF. Here the CDR3 DNA reads TGCGCCAGCAGCGTTTCCGGGACTAGCGGGGGGAATGAGCAGTTCTTC. The chain carries TRBV5-1 and TRBJ2-1; 15 bases align to TRBD2. This CDR3 has 16 residues. J lost 7 bases, V lost 4 bases, and 6 bases had no gene match. CDR1 and CDR2 from the germline V gene are SGHRS and YFSETQ.

V usage is TRBV18 and J usage is TRBJ2-6; weak D call: TRBD1 (6 bases). CDR1 and CDR2 (germline): KGHSH, LQKENI. The CDR3 runs to 16 residues. Trimming cost V 5 bases and J 2 bases, with 13 bases left between them. CDR3 in DNA: TGTGCCAGCTCATTGGCCAGGGGAACTGGGGCCAACGTCCTGACTTTC. It is translated as CASSLARGTGANVLTF.

The V call is TRBV6-1, the J call TRBJ2-7; TRBD2 aligns across 8 bases. Trimming took 4 bases from V and 5 from J; bases not matched to a gene: 7. The CDR3 covers 14 residues. The germline CDR1 and CDR2 sequences are MNHNS and SASEGT. The CDR3 loop reads CASSVERGFDEQYF. CDR3 nucleotide sequence: TGTGCCAGCAGTGTAGAGCGGGGGTTCGACGAGCAGTACTTC.

This chain connects TRBV5-6 to TRBJ2-4; D is uncertain. This CDR3 is 16 amino acids long. V lost 4 bases to trimming and J lost 1 base, with 15 bases between them. Germline V gene lookup returns CDR1 SGHDT and CDR2 YYEEEE. The CDR3 is CASSAMELRAKNIQYF. DNA for the CDR3: TGTGCCAGCAGCGCAATGGAGCTTCGGGCCAAAAACATTCAGTACTTC.

This chain connects TRBV30 to TRBJ1-4, with D possibly matching TRBD1 (5 bases). Looked up from germline, CDR1 is GTSNPN and CDR2 is SVGIG (reference sequence). The CDR3 spans 12 residues. V gave up 4 bases and J gave up 7 bases, with 10 bases separating them. The CDR3 DNA follows: TGTGCCTGGATGCGGGGGACTGAAAAACTGTTTTTT. Translation gives CAWMRGTEKLFF.

This sequence joins TRBV5-4 and TRBJ2-1, with TRBD2 identical over 8 bases. The CDR3 totals 16 residues. Germline values: CDR1 SGHNT, CDR2 YYREEE (reference sequence). Trimming at V came to 5 bases and at J to 4 bases, leaving 11 bases not matched to a gene. The chain's CDR3 is CASRTIAGIGYNEQFF. In nucleotides, the CDR3 is TGTGCCAGCAGAACAATAGCGGGGATCGGGTACAATGAGCAGTTCTTC.

The chain links TRBV7-2 to TRBJ1-1, with unresolved D. Germline V lookup: CDR1 SGHTA, CDR2 FQGNSA. This CDR3 region has 13 residues. V gave up 0 bases and J gave up 8 bases, with 10 bases separating them. CDR3 residues: CASSLALAGEAFF. The DNA of the CDR3 is TGTGCCAGCAGCTTAGCGCTGGCAGGCGAAGCTTTCTTT.

J is TRBJ2-7 and V is TRBV11-1; TRBD2 aligns across 7 bases. This CDR3 has 14 amino acids. Germline assignment: CDR1 SGHAT and CDR2 FQDESV (reference sequence). The trim removed 2 bases at V and 2 bases at J, leaving 3 bases unmatched. The CDR3 region has the DNA TGTGCCAGCAGCTTATGGAGCGGGACCTACGAGCAGTACTTC. This codes for CASSLWSGTYEQYF.

The chain joins TRBV14 to TRBJ2-3, with D maybe TRBD2 (5 bases). Germline CDR1 reads SGHDN; CDR2 reads FVKESK. Trimming cost V 2 bases and J 4 bases, with 13 bases left between them. CDR3 size: 15 residues. The CDR3 nucleotides are TGTGCCAGCAGCCAACTCGTAACCGGGGCAGATACGCAGTATTTT. Translation: CASSQLVTGADTQYF.

The rearrangement uses TRBV13 and TRBJ2-5; TRBD2 matches 10 bases. CDR3 size: 16 residues. J lost 0 bases, V lost 0 bases, and 1 base had no gene match. The germline V gene encodes CDR1 PRHDT and CDR2 FYEKMQ (reference sequence). CDR3 sequence: CASSLGLAGNQETQYF. The DNA of the CDR3 is TGTGCCAGCAGCTTAGGACTAGCGGGGAACCAAGAGACCCAGTACTTC.